The sequence of this T cell receptor (beta chain) was determined in a study of control samples from healthy donors and cancer patients. The CDR3 is made up of 16 amino acids. This clone has a single count. The repertoire was sequenced with immunoSEQ multiplex PCR; TCRdb's copy has only in-frame clones and lacks some. The data show 100,000 to 150,000 clones, with roughly 90% seen just once and around 2.3% held by the top ten. The receptor was isolated from a man aged 40-50 years in good health. The material sequenced was blood. The V call is TRBV21-1, the J call TRBJ2-2. TRBV21-1 is a documented pseudogene. As DNA, the CDR3 is TGTGCCCCACAGGGGCGGGGGCCGACGAACACCGGGGAGCTGTTTTTT. This codes for CAPQGRGPTNTGELFF.